The source of this T cell receptor beta chain is a study of blood T cell repertoires in COVID-19. Measured with immunoSEQ multiplex PCR; TCRdb has only the in-frame clones, and not every one. The sample yields 140,000 or so clones, about four fifths seen once. Germline CDR1 reads LNHNV; CDR2 reads YYDKDF (reference sequence). This CDR3 region has 16 residues. V shed 1 base, J shed 5 bases, and the junction held 8 bases outside the gene matches. The chain uses TRBV15 and TRBJ2-3; 8 bases line up with TRBD2. The sample comprised peripheral blood. This sequence was found in a human donor in a cohort sampled during active COVID-19. The CDR3 region is CATSRGGSGGGDTQYF. The CDR3 coding sequence is TGTGCCACCAGCAGAGGGGGCAGCGGGGGTGGAGATACGCAGTATTTT.